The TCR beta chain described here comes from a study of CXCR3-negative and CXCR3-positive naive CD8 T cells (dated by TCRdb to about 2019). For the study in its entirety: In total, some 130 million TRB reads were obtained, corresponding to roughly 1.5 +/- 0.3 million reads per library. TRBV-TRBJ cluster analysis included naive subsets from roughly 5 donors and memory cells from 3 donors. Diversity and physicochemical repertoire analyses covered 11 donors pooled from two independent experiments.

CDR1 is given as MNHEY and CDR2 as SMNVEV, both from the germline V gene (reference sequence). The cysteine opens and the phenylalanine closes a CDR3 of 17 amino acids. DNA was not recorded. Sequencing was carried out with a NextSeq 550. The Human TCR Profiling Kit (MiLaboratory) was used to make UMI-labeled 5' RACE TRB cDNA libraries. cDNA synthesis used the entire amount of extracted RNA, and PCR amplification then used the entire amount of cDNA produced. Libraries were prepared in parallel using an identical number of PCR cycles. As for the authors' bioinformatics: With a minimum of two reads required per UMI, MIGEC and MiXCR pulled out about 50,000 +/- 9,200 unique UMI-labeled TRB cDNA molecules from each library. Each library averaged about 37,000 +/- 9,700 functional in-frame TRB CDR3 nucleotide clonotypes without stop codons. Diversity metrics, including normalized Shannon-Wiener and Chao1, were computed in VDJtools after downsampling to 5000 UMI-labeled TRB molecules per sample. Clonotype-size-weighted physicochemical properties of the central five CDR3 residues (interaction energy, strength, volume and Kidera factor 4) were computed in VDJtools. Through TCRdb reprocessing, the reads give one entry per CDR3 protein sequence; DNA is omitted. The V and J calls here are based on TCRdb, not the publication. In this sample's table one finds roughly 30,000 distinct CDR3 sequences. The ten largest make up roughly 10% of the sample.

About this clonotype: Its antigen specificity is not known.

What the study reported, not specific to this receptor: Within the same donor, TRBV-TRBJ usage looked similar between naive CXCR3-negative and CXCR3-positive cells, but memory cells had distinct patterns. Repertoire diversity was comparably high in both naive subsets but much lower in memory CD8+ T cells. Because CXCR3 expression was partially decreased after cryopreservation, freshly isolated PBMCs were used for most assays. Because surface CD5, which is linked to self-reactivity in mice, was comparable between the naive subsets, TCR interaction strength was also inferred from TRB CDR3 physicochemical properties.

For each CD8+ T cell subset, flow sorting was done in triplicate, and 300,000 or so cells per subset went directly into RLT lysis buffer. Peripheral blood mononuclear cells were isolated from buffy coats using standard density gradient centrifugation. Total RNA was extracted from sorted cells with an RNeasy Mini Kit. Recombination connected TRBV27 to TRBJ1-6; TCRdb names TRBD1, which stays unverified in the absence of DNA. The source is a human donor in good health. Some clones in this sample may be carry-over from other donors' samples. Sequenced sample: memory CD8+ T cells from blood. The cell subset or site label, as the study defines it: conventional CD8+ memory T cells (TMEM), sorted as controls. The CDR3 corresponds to CASSSIREPQGFSPLHF.